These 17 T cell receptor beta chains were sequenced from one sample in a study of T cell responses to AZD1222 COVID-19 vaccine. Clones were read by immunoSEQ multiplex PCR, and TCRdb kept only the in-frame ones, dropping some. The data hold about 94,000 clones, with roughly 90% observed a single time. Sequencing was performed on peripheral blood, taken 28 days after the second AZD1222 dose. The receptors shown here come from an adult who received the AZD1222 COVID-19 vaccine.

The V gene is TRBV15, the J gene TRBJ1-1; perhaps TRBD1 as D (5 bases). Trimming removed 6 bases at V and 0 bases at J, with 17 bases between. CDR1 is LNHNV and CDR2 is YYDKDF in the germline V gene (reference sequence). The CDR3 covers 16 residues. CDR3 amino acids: CATRSKVRGMNTEAFF. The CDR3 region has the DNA TGTGCCACCAGGTCCAAGGTGAGGGGAATGAACACTGAAGCTTTCTTT.

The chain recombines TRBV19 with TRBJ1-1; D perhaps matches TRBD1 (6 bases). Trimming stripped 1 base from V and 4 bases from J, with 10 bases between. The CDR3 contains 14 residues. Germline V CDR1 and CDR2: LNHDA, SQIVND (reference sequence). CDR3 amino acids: CASSIAGAITEAFF. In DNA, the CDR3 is TGTGCCAGTAGTATAGCAGGGGCGATCACTGAAGCTTTCTTT. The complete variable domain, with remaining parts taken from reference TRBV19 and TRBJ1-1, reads DGGITQSPKYLFRKEGQNVTLSCEQNLNHDAMYWYRQDPGQGLRLIYYSQIVNDFQKGDIAEGYSVSREKKESFPLTVTSAQKNPTAFYLCASSIAGAITEAFFGQGTRLTVV.

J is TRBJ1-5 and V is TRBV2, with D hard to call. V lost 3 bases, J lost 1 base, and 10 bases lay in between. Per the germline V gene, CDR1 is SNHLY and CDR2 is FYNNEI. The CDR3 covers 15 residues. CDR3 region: CASSDTGISNQPQHF. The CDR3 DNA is TGTGCCAGCAGTGATACCGGGATCAGCAATCAGCCCCAGCATTTT.

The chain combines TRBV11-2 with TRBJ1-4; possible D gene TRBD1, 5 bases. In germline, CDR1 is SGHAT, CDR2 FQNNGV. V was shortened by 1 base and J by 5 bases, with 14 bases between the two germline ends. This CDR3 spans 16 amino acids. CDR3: CASSLGFRGVNEKLFF. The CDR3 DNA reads TGTGCCAGCAGCTTAGGTTTCCGGGGCGTAAATGAAAAACTGTTTTTT.

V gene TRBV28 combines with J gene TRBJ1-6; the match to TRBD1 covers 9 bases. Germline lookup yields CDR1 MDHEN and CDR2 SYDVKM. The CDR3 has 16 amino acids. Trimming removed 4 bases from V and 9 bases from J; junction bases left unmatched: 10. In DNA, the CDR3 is TGTGCCAGCAGTTCCCCCACCGGGACAGGGAGTTCACCCCTCCACTTT. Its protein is CASSSPTGTGSSPLHF.

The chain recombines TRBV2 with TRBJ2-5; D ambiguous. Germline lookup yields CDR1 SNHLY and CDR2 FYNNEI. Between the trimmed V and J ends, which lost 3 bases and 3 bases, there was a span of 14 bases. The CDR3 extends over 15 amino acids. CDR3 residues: CASSEAQNRKETQYF. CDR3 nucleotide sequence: TGTGCCAGCAGTGAGGCTCAGAATAGAAAAGAGACCCAGTACTTC.

CDR3 in DNA: TGTGCCAGCAGCACCACCCCCGGGACTAGCGGGGTTAATGAGCAGTTCTTC. This translates into CASSTTPGTSGVNEQFF. J is TRBJ2-1 and V is TRBV9; TRBD2 agrees at 13 bases. The V and J ends lost 4 bases and 7 bases, in that order; junction bases with no gene match: 11. The CDR3 totals 17 residues. The germline CDR1 and CDR2 sequences are SGDLS and YYNGEE.

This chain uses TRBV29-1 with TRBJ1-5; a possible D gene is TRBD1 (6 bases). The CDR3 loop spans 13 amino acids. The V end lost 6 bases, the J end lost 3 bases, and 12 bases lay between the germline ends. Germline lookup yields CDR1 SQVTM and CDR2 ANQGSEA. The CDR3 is CSVRGANNQPQHF. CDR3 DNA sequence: TGCAGCGTCCGGGGGGCTAACAATCAGCCCCAGCATTTT.

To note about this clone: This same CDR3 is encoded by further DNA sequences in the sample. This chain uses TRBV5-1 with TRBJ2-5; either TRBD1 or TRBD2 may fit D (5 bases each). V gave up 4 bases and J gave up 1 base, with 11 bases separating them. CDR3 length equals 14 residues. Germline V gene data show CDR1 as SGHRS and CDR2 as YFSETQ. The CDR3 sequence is CASSPGTVQETQYF. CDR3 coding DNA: TGCGCCAGCAGCCCTGGGACCGTCCAAGAGACCCAGTACTTC.

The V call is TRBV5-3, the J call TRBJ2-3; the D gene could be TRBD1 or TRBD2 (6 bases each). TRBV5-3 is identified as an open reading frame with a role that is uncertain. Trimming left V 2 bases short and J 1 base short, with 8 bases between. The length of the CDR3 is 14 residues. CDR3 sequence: CARSFRGGTDTQYF. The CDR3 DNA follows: TGTGCCAGAAGCTTTAGGGGGGGCACAGATACGCAGTATTTT.

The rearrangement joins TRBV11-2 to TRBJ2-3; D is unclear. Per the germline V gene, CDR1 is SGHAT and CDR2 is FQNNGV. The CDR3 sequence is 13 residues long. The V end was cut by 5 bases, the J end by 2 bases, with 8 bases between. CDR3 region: CASSRDSTDTQYF. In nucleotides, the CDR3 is TGTGCCAGCAGCAGAGACTCCACAGATACGCAGTATTTT.

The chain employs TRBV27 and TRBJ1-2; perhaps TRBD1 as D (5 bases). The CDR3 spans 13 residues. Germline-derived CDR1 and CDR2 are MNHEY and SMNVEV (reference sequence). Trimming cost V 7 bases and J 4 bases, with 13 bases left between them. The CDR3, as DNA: TGTGCCAGCACCTCTGGGGGGAGCTATGGCTACACCTTC. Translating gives CASTSGGSYGYTF.

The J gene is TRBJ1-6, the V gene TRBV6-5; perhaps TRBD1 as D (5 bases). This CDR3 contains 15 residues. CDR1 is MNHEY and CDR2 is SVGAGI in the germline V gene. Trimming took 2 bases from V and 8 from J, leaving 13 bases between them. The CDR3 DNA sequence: TGTGCCAGCAGTTACGAAGGGACGGACGATTCACCCCTCCACTTT. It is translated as CASSYEGTDDSPLHF.

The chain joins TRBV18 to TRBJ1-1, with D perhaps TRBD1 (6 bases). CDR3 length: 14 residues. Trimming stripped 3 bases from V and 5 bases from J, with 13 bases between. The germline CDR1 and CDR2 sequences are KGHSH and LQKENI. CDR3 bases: TGTGCCAGCTCACCCCTGGGGACAACGACTGAAGCTTTCTTT. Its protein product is CASSPLGTTTEAFF.

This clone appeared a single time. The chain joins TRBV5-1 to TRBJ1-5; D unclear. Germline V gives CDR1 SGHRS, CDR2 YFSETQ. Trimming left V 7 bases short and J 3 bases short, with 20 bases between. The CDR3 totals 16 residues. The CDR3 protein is CASPLSDPPHNQPQHF. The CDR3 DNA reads TGCGCCAGCCCCTTAAGTGACCCGCCCCACAATCAGCCCCAGCATTTT.

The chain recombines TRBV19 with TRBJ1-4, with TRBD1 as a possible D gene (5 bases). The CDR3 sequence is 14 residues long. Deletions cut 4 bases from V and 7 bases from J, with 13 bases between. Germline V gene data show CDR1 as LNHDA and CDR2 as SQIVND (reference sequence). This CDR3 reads CASSNNYRGEKLFF. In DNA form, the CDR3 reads TGTGCCAGTAGTAACAATTATAGGGGTGAAAAACTGTTTTTT.

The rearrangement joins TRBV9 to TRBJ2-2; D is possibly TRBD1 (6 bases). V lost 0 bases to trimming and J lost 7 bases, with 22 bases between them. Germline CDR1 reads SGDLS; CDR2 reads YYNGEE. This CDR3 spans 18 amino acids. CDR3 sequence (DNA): TGTGCCAGCAGCGTAGCTTCGGAACAGGGAAATTTTCACGGGGAGCTGTTTTTT. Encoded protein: CASSVASEQGNFHGELFF. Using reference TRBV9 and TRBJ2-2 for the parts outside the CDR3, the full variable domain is DSGVTQTPKHLITATGQRVTLRCSPRSGDLSVYWYQQSLDQGLQFLIQYYNGEERAKGNILERFSAQQFPDLHSELNLSSLELGDSALYFCASSVASEQGNFHGELFFGEGSRLTVL.